A single sample gave rise to the 10 T cell receptor beta chains below, sequenced in a study of T cell repertoires in cytomegalovirus infection. TCRdb independently ran MiXCR on the reads; one entry per CDR3 protein. The data hold roughly 150,000 distinct CDR3 sequences, with roughly 22% observed a single time. These receptors' targets are unknown. Source: CD8+ T cells from cultured PBMCs, taken from culture after CMV antigen stimulation. The source is a human donor in good health (CMV status not recorded). Some clones in this sample may be carry-over from other donors' samples.

V is TRBV6-1 and J is TRBJ2-7; D is ambiguous. The germline V and J ends were trimmed by 3 bases and 5 bases, with 14 bases remaining between them. CDR3 length equals 14 residues. Germline assignment: CDR1 MNHNS and CDR2 SASEGT. The CDR3 DNA reads as TGTGCCAGCAGTGACCCATCGGTACCCCACGAGCAGTACTTC. This encodes CASSDPSVPHEQYF.

The chain recombines TRBV4-2 with TRBJ2-7, with TRBD1 identical over 8 bases. The germline V gene has CDR1 LGHNA and CDR2 YNFKEQ. CDR3 size: 13 residues. Trimming cost V 5 bases and J 6 bases; bases outside gene matches: 6. The CDR3 nucleotides are TGTGCCAGCAGCTTCTGGACAGGGTCCGAGCAGTACTTC. It codes for CASSFWTGSEQYF.

This clonotype was observed a handful of times. V usage is TRBV12-3 or TRBV12-4 and J usage is TRBJ2-5; D is undetermined. The CDR3 has 14 amino acids. V lost 3 bases to trimming and J lost 0 bases, with 8 bases between them. The CDR3 DNA reads as TGTGCCAGCAGTTTCGCGGCAAACCAAGAGACCCAGTACTTC. This translates into CASSFAANQETQYF.

This sequence joins TRBV2 and TRBJ1-2; perhaps TRBD1 as D (5 bases). The length of the CDR3 is 13 residues. Germline loops: CDR1 SNHLY, CDR2 FYNNEI. V lost 8 bases, J lost 0 bases, and 10 bases lay in between. CDR3 in DNA: TGTGCCAGCGAGACAGCGGCTAACTATGGCTACACCTTC. Translation: CASETAANYGYTF.

The V and J genes are TRBV7-9 and TRBJ2-1; 8 bases are shared with TRBD2. This CDR3 contains 17 residues. Germline assignment: CDR1 SEHNR and CDR2 FQNEAQ (reference sequence). After removal of 2 bases from V and 8 bases from J, the junction contained 14 bases not matched to a gene. Here the CDR3 reads CASSLNPWERGNDEQFF. CDR3 DNA sequence: TGTGCCAGCAGCTTAAATCCCTGGGAGCGGGGGAACGATGAGCAGTTCTTC.

V gene TRBV4-1 combines with J gene TRBJ2-7, with D hard to call. V lost 1 base, J lost 1 base, and 11 bases lay in between. The germline CDR1 and CDR2 sequences are MGHRA and YSYEKL. The CDR3 contains 15 residues. The CDR3 protein is CASSQVPTLSYEQYF. CDR3 nucleotides: TGCGCCAGCAGCCAAGTACCCACGCTTTCCTACGAGCAGTACTTC.

This clonotype appeared a few times. The CDR3: CASSLPGDRLGYEQYF. CDR3 nucleotides: TGTGCCAGCAGCTTACCAGGGGATCGATTGGGGTACGAGCAGTACTTC. The chain couples TRBV7-2 to TRBJ2-7; D possibly corresponds to TRBD1 (6 bases). The ends were cut back, 2 bases at V and 4 bases at J, with 18 bases in the middle. The CDR3 runs 16 residues. The germline CDR1 and CDR2 sequences are SGHTA and FQGNSA.

The rearrangement uses TRBV9 and TRBJ1-1; TRBD1 agrees at 7 bases. The germline V gene has CDR1 SGDLS and CDR2 YYNGEE. The CDR3 has 16 amino acids. With 3 bases clipped from V and 1 base from J, the junction kept 9 bases outside the gene matches. The CDR3 DNA sequence: TGTGCCAGCAGCGCCTCGGGACAGAGAGCGAACACTGAAGCTTTCTTT. Its translation is CASSASGQRANTEAFF.

Only a few counts were recorded for this clonotype. The chain links TRBV12-3 or TRBV12-4 to TRBJ1-1, with TRBD1 matching over 7 bases. The CDR3 covers 13 residues. With V trimmed by 7 bases and J by 4 bases, 6 bases remained unmatched. The CDR3 nucleotides read TGTGCCAGCAACCTTGGGACAGCCACTGAAGCTTTCTTT. This codes for CASNLGTATEAFF.

This clonotype showed up just a few times. The chain recombines TRBV20-1 with TRBJ2-5, with D unclear. This CDR3 is 12 amino acids long. Between the trimmed V and J ends, which lost 2 bases and 3 bases, there was a span of 7 bases. In germline, CDR1 is DFQATT, CDR2 SNEGSKA (reference sequence). The CDR3 here is CSARPRKETQYF. The CDR3 DNA is TGCAGTGCTAGACCCAGGAAAGAGACCCAGTACTTC.